This entry is about one T cell receptor (beta chain). The data stem from a study of blood T cell repertoires in COVID-19. Overall study: There were acute and convalescent COVID-19 samples, and they came from the United States, Italy and Spain. The analysed material was cDNA or gDNA that came from T cells, B-cell-depleted T cells, or PBMCs.

The trim removed 1 base at V and 3 bases at J, leaving 4 bases unmatched. The CDR3 sequence is 18 residues long. The germline V gene encodes CDR1 SGHTA and CDR2 FQGNSA. Original data processing: Counts of nucleated cells, estimated from reference gene primer amplification, were obtained. Measured with immunoSEQ multiplex PCR; TCRdb has only the in-frame clones, and not every one. That table is the source of V, J and clone size, and D and trimming were worked out from the DNA. Of roughly 100,000 clones listed, roughly 78% were seen once; the top ten hold less than 20%. The rearrangement uses TRBV7-2 and TRBJ2-2; 14 nucleotides line up with TRBD2. The source of this sequence is a woman older than 75 with active or convalescent COVID-19. Sequenced input: peripheral blood. The DNA of the CDR3 is TGTGCCAGCAGCTTAGTAGGACTAGCGGGAGGTTACACCGGGGAGCTGTTTTTT. This codes for CASSLVGLAGGYTGELFF.